These 20 T cell receptor beta chains came from one sample sequenced in a study of monozygotic twins with inflammatory bowel disease. From the 5' RACE reads, TCRdb lists one entry per CDR3 protein and no DNA. This repertoire includes fewer than 350,000 distinct CDR3 sequences. Sequences were obtained from blood. The receptors here all came from a human donor with ulcerative colitis or Crohn's disease, or a healthy co-twin of an affected twin (not recorded which).

The V and J genes are TRBV20-1 and TRBJ2-5; TCRdb reports TRBD2, a call that lacks DNA to check it against. The CDR3 is 14 residues long. The germline V gene has CDR1 DFQATT and CDR2 SNEGSKA (reference sequence). The CDR3 spells CSARDKPSGGRWGF.

This chain links TRBV11-2 with TRBJ2-2; no DNA is available, so the TRBD2 call from TCRdb remains unchecked. Germline V gene sequence: CDR1 SGHAT, CDR2 FQNNGV. This CDR3 region has 14 residues. CDR3: CASSQGPFTGELFF.

The chain uses TRBV5-5 and TRBJ2-5; TCRdb names TRBD1, which stays unverified in the absence of DNA. The CDR3 is 15 amino acids. CDR1 is SGHKS and CDR2 is YYEKEE in the germline V gene (reference sequence). The CDR3 protein is CASTFPDRGLETQYF.

The rearrangement joins TRBV5-6 to TRBJ1-2. The germline CDR1 and CDR2 sequences are SGHDT and YYEEEE. The CDR3 runs 16 residues. CDR3 loop: CASSLALGISGYGYTF.

The CDR3 is CASSGFGTGVETQYF. This chain connects TRBV10-1 to TRBJ2-5; without DNA, the TCRdb call of TRBD1 cannot be checked. There are 15 residues in the CDR3. Germline V gene data show CDR1 as WNHNN and CDR2 as SYGVQD (reference sequence).

The rearrangement uses TRBV7-6 and TRBJ2-3; TCRdb designates TRBD2, a call that cannot be tested without DNA. This CDR3 region has 15 residues. In germline, CDR1 is SGHVS, CDR2 FNYEAQ. Here the CDR3 reads CASSLVASDTDTQYF.

The chain recombines TRBV21-1 with TRBJ1-6. TRBV21-1 corresponds to a pseudogene. The CDR3 covers 18 residues. The chain's CDR3 is CASSPREGSSSYNSPLHF.

V and J are TRBV15 and TRBJ1-6; TCRdb returns TRBD1, unconfirmable since there is no DNA. Germline CDR1 and CDR2: LNHNV and YYDKDF (reference sequence). This CDR3 contains 18 residues. CDR3 sequence reads: CATSRTRQGRSYNSPLHF.

The chain is built from TRBV5-1 and TRBJ1-5. CDR1 SGHRS and CDR2 YFSETQ come from the germline V gene. This CDR3 region has 15 residues. CDR3 amino acids: CASSPYSGPNQPQHF.

This chain uses TRBV5-1 with TRBJ2-7. CDR3 length: 16 residues. Germline CDR1 SGHRS, CDR2 YFSETQ. This CDR3 is CASSLVAGWVSYEQYF.

This chain uses TRBV20-1 with TRBJ1-5. The CDR3 contains 16 residues. Looked up from germline, CDR1 is DFQATT and CDR2 is SNEGSKA (reference sequence). The chain's CDR3 is CSAPSPREGSNQPQHF.

V and J are TRBV10-2 and TRBJ1-5. There are 13 residues in the CDR3. Per the germline V gene, CDR1 is WSHSY and CDR2 is SAAADI. CDR3 loop: CASSESGYQPQHF.

The rearrangement joins TRBV19 to TRBJ1-2. The germline V gene encodes CDR1 LNHDA and CDR2 SQIVND (reference sequence). The CDR3 has 16 residues. The CDR3 loop is CASSIAAAQSTYGYTF.

The chain employs TRBV12-3 or TRBV12-4 and TRBJ2-5. This CDR3 is built from 12 residues. The CDR3 is CASSLNSETQYF.

The genes are TRBV27 and TRBJ2-1; there is no DNA to check the TCRdb D call of TRBD1. Per the germline V gene, CDR1 is MNHEY and CDR2 is SMNVEV (reference sequence). This CDR3 is 16 amino acids long. This CDR3 is CASSVLGQGADNEQFF.

The J gene is TRBJ2-1, the V gene TRBV18. The CDR3 spans 12 residues. Germline values: CDR1 KGHSH, CDR2 LQKENI. CDR3 sequence reads: CASSPGAGEQFF.

The rearrangement joins TRBV12-3 or TRBV12-4 to TRBJ2-3; with no DNA, the TCRdb D assignment of TRBD2 cannot be verified. CDR3 length: 16 amino acids. The CDR3 region is CASSSPRGARTDTQYF.

CDR3 sequence: CASSNSGGDYNEQFF. The chain joins TRBV19 to TRBJ2-1; TCRdb designates TRBD2, a call that cannot be tested without DNA. The CDR3 is 15 residues long. Per the germline V gene, CDR1 is LNHDA and CDR2 is SQIVND (reference sequence).

V is TRBV5-1 and J is TRBJ2-1; checking the TCRdb D call of TRBD2 is not possible without DNA. The CDR3 runs to 17 residues. Germline assignment: CDR1 SGHRS and CDR2 YFSETQ. The CDR3 sequence is CASRQRLAGGPYNEQFF.

The chain is built from TRBV6-2 or TRBV6-3 and TRBJ1-2. This CDR3 has 12 amino acids. The germline V gene has CDR1 MNHEY and CDR2 SVGEGT. CDR3 protein: CASLDGPDGYTF.